This T cell receptor beta chain was retrieved from a study of vaccination and CD4 T cells after COVID-19. Turning to the study itself: Each participant underwent a two-dose regimen of either the BNT162b2 or the mRNA-1273 vaccine. Spike peptides, overlapping and drawn from SARS-CoV-2, HCoV-NL63, HCoV-OC43 and HCoV-229E, were used to stimulate cells.

Researchers used the Oncomine TCR Beta short-read assay to sequence DNA from cultured CD4+ T cells. Via MiXCR, TCRdb re-called the PCR reads, giving one row per CDR3 protein. The data hold about 14,000 distinct CDR3 sequences, with 51% observed a single time. Notes on the study in general: The authors studied relatively few convalescent patients and analyzed no early post-infection timepoints.

Stated treatment: roughly ten-day PBMC culture with coronavirus spike peptide pools or control peptides (ViraFEST assay). Positive PCR tests dated from March to December 2020, predating US Alpha, Beta and Delta variants. Concerning this clonotype: Its antigen is as yet unknown.

The receptor was derived from a human donor who had recovered from COVID-19. Material: CD4+ T cells from blood, cultured in vitro, obtained before SARS-CoV-2 vaccination.

CDR3 sequence (DNA): TGCAGTGCTATTTATCAGCCAGGGGGCGGGAATGAGCAGTTCTTC. As protein: CSAIYQPGGGNEQFF. V gene TRBV20-1 combines with J gene TRBJ2-1, with 8 positions matching TRBD1. The junction had 12 bases not matched to a gene; V was cut back by 4 bases and J by 7 bases. Germline CDR1 and CDR2: DFQATT and SNEGSKA (reference sequence). This CDR3 has 15 amino acids.